This TCR beta chain emerged from a study of T-cell memory formation after mild COVID-19. A single record per CDR3 protein comes from TCRdb applying MiXCR to the 5' RACE reads. Of roughly 150,000 distinct CDR3 sequences in the sample, about 14% were seen once. There are a few counts of this clonotype. The sequence was obtained from an adult woman who had mild COVID-19 (a few samples of this study predate the infection). Cell type and time point are not known. Sequencing used PBMCs or a T cell subset sorted from them (not recorded which).

The CDR3: CASLGTGTQKGVYNEQFF. The CDR3 region has the DNA TGTGCCAGCTTGGGGACGGGGACACAAAAAGGGGTTTACAATGAGCAGTTCTTC. The chain employs TRBV6-2 or TRBV6-3 and TRBJ2-1, with D tentatively TRBD1 (6 bases). The germline V gene has CDR1 MNHEY and CDR2 SVGEGT. CDR3 size: 18 residues. Trimming shortened V by 8 bases and J by 4 bases, and 27 bases separated the two germline ends.